The rows below give T cell receptor beta chains drawn from one sample of a study of beta chain features in type 1 diabetes. The assay was immunoSEQ multiplex PCR, and TCRdb's table has in-frame clones only and misses some. This sample has around 710,000 clones, with 9.5% to 15% found just once. Sequencing used naive CD4+ T cells from blood. These receptors all stem from a man aged 25-40 years with type 1 diabetes. Both conserved end residues are part of each CDR3. D genes are given only for firm matches. Some rows have no size entry. The others give once, few or many, or a class for an expanded clone.

15 NA TRBJ1-6 TRBD1 TRBV28 CASTSGQGDNSPLHF TGTGCCAGCACCTCTGGACAGGGTGACAATTCACCCCTCCACTTT
16 NA TRBJ2-3 NA TRBV11-2 CASSLIRGKITDTQYF TGTGCCAGCAGCTTAATAAGGGGGAAGATCACAGATACGCAGTATTTT
15 few TRBJ1-1 TRBD1 TRBV6-6 CASSYSQTGVTEAFF TGTGCCAGCAGTTACTCCCAGACAGGGGTCACTGAAGCTTTCTTT
15 NA TRBJ2-7 TRBD1 TRBV27 CASSPQGQGTYEQYF TGTGCCAGCAGTCCGCAAGGACAGGGGACCTACGAGCAGTACTTC
14 few TRBJ2-4 TRBD1 TRBV5-4 CASNLGDSKNIQYF TGTGCCAGCAATCTAGGGGACAGCAAAAACATTCAGTACTTC
12 NA TRBJ1-6 NA TRBV19 CASSIGGTNLHF TGTGCCAGTAGTATAGGGGGGACCAACCTCCACTTT
15 few TRBJ2-5 NA TRBV5-1 CASSLAGARGETQYF TGCGCCAGCAGCTTGGCTGGGGCGAGGGGGGAGACCCAGTACTTC
14 NA TRBJ2-5 TRBD2 TRBV6-5 CASSRLAGTQTQYF TGTGCCAGCAGTCGACTAGCGGGGACTCAGACCCAGTACTTC
13 NA TRBJ2-5 TRBD1 TRBV7-3 CASSRDSKETQYF TGTGCCAGCAGCCGGGACAGCAAAGAGACCCAGTACTTC
16 few TRBJ2-2 TRBD1 TRBV18 CASSPPGQGATGELFF TGTGCCAGCTCACCCCCGGGACAGGGGGCCACCGGGGAGCTGTTTTTT
16 NA TRBJ2-7 TRBD2 TRBV5-4 CASSYKAGGWPYEQYF TGTGCCAGCAGCTATAAAGCGGGGGGCTGGCCCTACGAGCAGTACTTC
15 few TRBJ1-4 NA TRBV6-1 CASSDWPTEYEKLFF TGTGCCAGCAGTGACTGGCCAACAGAATACGAAAAACTGTTTTTT
16 NA TRBJ2-2 NA TRBV4-1 CASSFGTATNTGELFF TGCGCCAGCAGCTTCGGGACGGCTACGAACACCGGGGAGCTGTTTTTT
17 few TRBJ2-3 NA TRBV23-1 CASSQSYRGGGTDTQYF TGCGCCAGCAGTCAATCTTACAGGGGAGGGGGCACAGATACGCAGTATTTT
14 NA TRBJ2-1 NA TRBV30 CAWSAGVVLHEQFF TGTGCCTGGAGTGCGGGGGTAGTTCTTCATGAGCAGTTCTTC
15 few TRBJ1-4 NA TRBV27 CASTPSGVTNEKLFF TGTGCCAGCACTCCATCAGGGGTTACTAATGAAAAACTGTTTTTT
10 few TRBJ2-5 NA TRBV20-1 CSAREETQYF TGCAGTGCTAGGGAAGAGACCCAGTACTTC
14 NA TRBJ1-4 NA TRBV5-4 CASSLYGYNEKLFF TGTGCCAGCAGCTTGTACGGATACAATGAAAAACTGTTTTTT
16 NA TRBJ2-3 NA TRBV5-5 CASSSRSAAGTDTQYF TGTGCCAGCAGCTCCAGGAGTGCAGCGGGCACAGATACGCAGTATTTT
15 NA TRBJ2-1 TRBD2 TRBV5-1 CASSLVGSGGTEQFF TGCGCCAGCAGCTTGGTCGGTAGCGGGGGTACTGAGCAGTTCTTC
13 NA TRBJ1-4 NA TRBV11-3 CASSPVWGEKLFF TGTGCCAGCAGCCCCGTTTGGGGTGAAAAACTGTTTTTT
17 NA TRBJ1-5 TRBD1 TRBV7-8 CASSENGDGQGAQPQHF TGTGCCAGCAGTGAAAACGGGGACGGACAGGGGGCACAGCCCCAGCATTTT
14 few TRBJ2-3 TRBD1 TRBV29-1 CSVKGTGPTDTQYF TGCAGCGTTAAGGGGACAGGACCCACAGATACGCAGTATTTT
13 few TRBJ1-1 NA TRBV9 CASSATGNTEAFF TGTGCCAGCAGCGCAACAGGGAACACTGAAGCTTTCTTT
13 once TRBJ1-3 NA TRBV6-6 CASRSSGVNTIYF TGTGCCAGCAGATCCTCGGGGGTAAACACCATATATTTT
13 few TRBJ2-7 TRBD1 TRBV4-3 CASSQGQGGEQYF TGCGCCAGCAGCCAAGGACAGGGTGGTGAGCAGTACTTC
15 few TRBJ1-3 NA TRBV7-2 CASSPTELTGNTIYF TGTGCCAGCAGCCCTACTGAGCTGACTGGAAACACCATATATTTT
14 few TRBJ1-5 NA TRBV16 CASSQGEYNQPQHF TGTGCCAGCAGCCAGGGGGAGTACAATCAGCCCCAGCATTTT
15 few TRBJ1-3 NA TRBV29-1 CSVEVGSSSGNTIYF TGCAGCGTTGAAGTGGGCAGTAGTAGTGGAAACACCATATATTTT
14 NA TRBJ1-5 NA TRBV4-3 CASSHNTGIQPQHF TGCGCCAGCAGCCACAATACAGGGATCCAGCCCCAGCATTTT
15 few TRBJ2-6 NA TRBV7-3 CASSYPTSGANVLTF TGTGCCAGCAGCTACCCAACCTCTGGGGCCAACGTCCTGACTTTC
14 NA TRBJ2-5 NA TRBV30 CAWSGGREEETQYF TGTGCCTGGAGTGGCGGACGGGAAGAAGAGACCCAGTACTTC
15 few TRBJ1-2 TRBD1 TRBV6-6 CASSYSRDRGFGYTF TGTGCCAGCAGTTACAGCCGGGACAGGGGATTTGGCTACACCTTC
13 few TRBJ2-7 NA TRBV5-1 CASSLAGLYEQYF TGCGCCAGCAGCTTGGCGGGACTCTACGAGCAGTACTTC
13 NA TRBJ1-6 TRBD1 TRBV7-2 CASRTGGNSPLHF TGTGCCAGCAGGACAGGGGGAAATTCACCCCTCCACTTT
13 few TRBJ2-6 NA TRBV7-2 CASSPGWANVLTF TGTGCCAGCAGCCCAGGTTGGGCCAACGTCCTGACTTTC
15 NA TRBJ2-2 NA TRBV30 CAWSGRAANTGELFF TGTGCCTGGAGTGGGAGGGCGGCGAACACCGGGGAGCTGTTTTTT
13 NA TRBJ1-2 NA TRBV15 CATKQGPPMGYTF TGTGCCACCAAACAGGGACCACCTATGGGCTACACCTTC
13 NA TRBJ1-2 NA TRBV2 CASSDSGTYGYTF TGTGCCAGCAGTGATTCGGGGACCTATGGCTACACCTTC
14 NA TRBJ2-5 NA TRBV7-2 CASSLRTEGETQYF TGTGCCAGCAGCTTGAGGACCGAGGGGGAGACCCAGTACTTC
15 NA TRBJ2-3 NA TRBV27 CASRRDAQFPDTQYF TGTGCCAGCAGGCGGGACGCCCAGTTCCCAGATACGCAGTATTTT
16 NA TRBJ1-4 NA TRBV9 CASSPRGGGEHEKLFF TGTGCCAGCAGCCCCCGAGGGGGGGGAGAACATGAAAAACTGTTTTTT
15 NA TRBJ2-1 TRBD2 TRBV6-5 CASSPLAGGESEQFF TGTGCCAGCAGCCCGCTAGCGGGGGGTGAAAGTGAGCAGTTCTTC
14 NA TRBJ1-1 NA TRBV4-3 CASSQIRGNTEAFF TGCGCCAGCAGCCAAATCAGGGGGAACACTGAAGCTTTCTTT
16 NA TRBJ1-6 NA TRBV4-2 CASSQEGGTDNSPLHF TGTGCCAGCAGCCAAGAGGGCGGGACTGATAATTCACCCCTCCACTTT
15 few TRBJ1-6 NA TRBV9 CASSVGGRDYSPLHF TGTGCCAGCAGCGTGGGGGGCAGGGATTATTCACCCCTCCACTTT
10 few TRBJ1-2 NA TRBV11-3 CASSSHGYTF TGTGCCAGCAGTTCTCATGGCTACACCTTC
15 few TRBJ1-2 NA TRBV5-1 CASSSFILRDSGYTF TGCGCCAGCAGCTCCTTCATACTACGGGACTCTGGCTACACCTTC
14 NA TRBJ1-1 NA TRBV7-3 CASSPTDRIAEAFF TGTGCCAGCAGCCCCACCGACAGGATCGCTGAAGCTTTCTTT
16 NA TRBJ2-2 TRBD1 TRBV7-6 CASSPRQGSKGGELFF TGTGCCAGCAGCCCGAGACAGGGATCCAAAGGGGGGGAGCTGTTTTTT
14 NA TRBJ1-4 NA TRBV6-6 CASSAASTNEKLFF TGTGCCAGCAGCGCGGCGTCAACTAATGAAAAACTGTTTTTT
15 few TRBJ1-6 TRBD1 TRBV30 CAWTRQGPHNSPLHF TGTGCCTGGACCCGACAGGGGCCCCATAATTCACCCCTCCACTTT
15 few TRBJ2-1 TRBD2 TRBV7-2 CASSVAGVYYNEQFF TGTGCCAGCAGCGTGGCGGGGGTTTACTACAATGAGCAGTTCTTC
13 NA TRBJ1-2 NA TRBV30 CAWSRGSDYGYTF TGTGCCTGGAGTCGCGGGAGCGACTATGGCTACACCTTC
15 NA TRBJ1-6 TRBD1 TRBV10-1 CASSESGRGNSPLHF TGCGCCAGCAGTGAGTCCGGCAGGGGGAATTCACCCCTCCACTTT
14 few TRBJ2-5 NA TRBV13 CASSEGILQETQYF TGTGCCAGCAGCGAGGGGATTTTGCAAGAGACCCAGTACTTC
15 NA TRBJ1-5 NA TRBV10-3 CAISESTASNQPQHF TGTGCCATCAGTGAGTCGACAGCTAGCAATCAGCCCCAGCATTTT
14 few TRBJ2-3 NA TRBV7-3 CASSMLGQPDTQYF TGTGCCAGCAGCATGCTTGGACAGCCAGATACGCAGTATTTT